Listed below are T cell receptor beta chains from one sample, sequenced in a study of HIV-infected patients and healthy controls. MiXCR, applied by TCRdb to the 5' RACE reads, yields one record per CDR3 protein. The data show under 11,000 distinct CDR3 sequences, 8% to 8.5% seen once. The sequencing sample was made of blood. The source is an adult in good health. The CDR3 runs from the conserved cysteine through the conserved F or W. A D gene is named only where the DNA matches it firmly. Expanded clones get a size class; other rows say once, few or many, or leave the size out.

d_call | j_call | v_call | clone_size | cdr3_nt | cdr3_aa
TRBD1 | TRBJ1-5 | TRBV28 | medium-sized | TGTGCCAGCACTCCGGGACAGATATCCAATCAGCCCCAGCATTTT | CASTPGQISNQPQHF
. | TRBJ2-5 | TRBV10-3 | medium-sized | TGTGCCATCAGTGAGTCTGGGGAGACCCAGTACTTC | CAISESGETQYF
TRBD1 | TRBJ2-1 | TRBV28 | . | TGTGCCAGCAGTGTCCGTGGGACAGGGGCCACCCAAGGGCAGTTCTTC | CASSVRGTGATQGQFF
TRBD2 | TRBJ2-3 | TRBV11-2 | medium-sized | TGTGCCAGCAGCTCGGGGACTAGCGCAGATACGCAGTATTTT | CASSSGTSADTQYF
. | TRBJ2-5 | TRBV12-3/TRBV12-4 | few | TGTGCCAGCAGTTTAGCGTACGGGAGATCGATGGAGACCCAGTACTTC | CASSLAYGRSMETQYF
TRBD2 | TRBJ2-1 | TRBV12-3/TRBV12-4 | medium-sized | TGTGCCAGCAGTAAAACTAGCGCTACCTACAATGAGCAGTTCTTC | CASSKTSATYNEQFF
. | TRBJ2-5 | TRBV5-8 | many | TGTGCCAGCAGCTTGACCGGGGTGGAGACCCAGTACTTC | CASSLTGVETQYF
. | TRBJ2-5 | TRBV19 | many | TGTGCCAGTAAACGGGAAGAGACCCAGTACTTC | CASKREETQYF
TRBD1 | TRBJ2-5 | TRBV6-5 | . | TGTGCCAGCAGTTACTCGACAGGGTCGGGCCAAGAGACCCAGTACTTC | CASSYSTGSGQETQYF
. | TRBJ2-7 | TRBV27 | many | TGTGCCAGCAGCCCCGAGGGGCCAGCTTTCGAGCAGTACTTC | CASSPEGPAFEQYF
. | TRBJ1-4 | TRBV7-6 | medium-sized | TGTGCCAGCAGCTCGACTGGACGGGGGAATGAAAAACTGTTTTTT | CASSSTGRGNEKLFF
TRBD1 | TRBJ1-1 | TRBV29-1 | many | TGCAGCGTGCCAACAGGGGTGAACACTGAAGCTTTCTTT | CSVPTGVNTEAFF
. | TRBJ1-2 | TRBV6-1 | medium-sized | TGTGCCAGCAGTGAAAGATCTATCTTCCTGGGCGCCGGCTATGGCTACACCTTC | CASSERSIFLGAGYGYTF
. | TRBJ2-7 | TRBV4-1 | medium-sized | TGCGCCAGCAGCCAAGAGTCAGAATCCGGCTACGAGCAGTACTTC | CASSQESESGYEQYF
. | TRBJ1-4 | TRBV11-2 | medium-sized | TGTGCCAGCAGCTTGTGGAATGAAAAACTGTTTTTT | CASSLWNEKLFF
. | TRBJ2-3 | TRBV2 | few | TGTGCCACAACCCGGCCAGCCACAGATACGCAGTATTTT | CATTRPATDTQYF
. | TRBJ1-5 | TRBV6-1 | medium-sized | TGTGCCAGCAGTGGAAAAACCGGGACATTAACCTATAGCAATCAGCCCCAGCATTTT | CASSGKTGTLTYSNQPQHF
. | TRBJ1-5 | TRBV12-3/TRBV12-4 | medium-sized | TGTGCCAGCCGTATTCAGGGTGGCAATCAGCCCCAGCATTTT | CASRIQGGNQPQHF
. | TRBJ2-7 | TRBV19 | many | TGTGCCAGTAGATTCCAGACGGTGGGGTACTACGAGCAGTACTTC | CASRFQTVGYYEQYF
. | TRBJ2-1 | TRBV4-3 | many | TGCGCCAGCAGCCGCCTGGGGGCAGCGGACAATGAGCAGTTCTTC | CASSRLGAADNEQFF
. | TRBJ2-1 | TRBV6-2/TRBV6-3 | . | TGTGCCAGCAGCAAAGCACATGAGCAGTTCTTC | CASSKAHEQFF
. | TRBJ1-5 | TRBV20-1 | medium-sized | TGCAGTGCTAGTCCGACTAATCAGCCCCAGCATTTT | CSASPTNQPQHF
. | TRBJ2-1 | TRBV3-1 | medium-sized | TGTGCCAGCAGCCCCTCGGTAGCGGCTAGCTCCTACAATGAGCAGTTCTTC | CASSPSVAASSYNEQFF
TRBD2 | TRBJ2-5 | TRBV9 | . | TGTGCCAGCAGCGTAGATGCTAGCGGGGGGGAAGAGACCCAGTACTTC | CASSVDASGGEETQYF
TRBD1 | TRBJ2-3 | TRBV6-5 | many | TGTGCCAGCAGCATCGGGGGGACAGGGGCAGATACGCAGTATTTT | CASSIGGTGADTQYF
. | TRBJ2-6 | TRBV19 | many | TGTGCCAGTAGTATTACGGGAACTACTGGGGCCAACGTCCTGACTTTC | CASSITGTTGANVLTF
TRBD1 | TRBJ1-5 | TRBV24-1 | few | TGTGCCACCAGTGATGGGACAGACGTTCCTAGCAATCAGCCCCAGCATTTT | CATSDGTDVPSNQPQHF
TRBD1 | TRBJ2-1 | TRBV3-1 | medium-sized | TGTGCCAGCAGCGCGGGACAGGGAGGCTACAATGAGCAGTTCTTC | CASSAGQGGYNEQFF
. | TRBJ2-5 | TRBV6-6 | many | TGTGCCAGCAGTCCTTCGACAGTTAGGTCGGAGACCCAGTACTTC | CASSPSTVRSETQYF
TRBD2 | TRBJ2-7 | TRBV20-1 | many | TGCAGTGCTATTCCTAGCGGTACCTACGAGCAGTACTTC | CSAIPSGTYEQYF
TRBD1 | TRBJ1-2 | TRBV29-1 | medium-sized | TGCAGCGGGACAGGGGACTATGGCTACACCTTC | CSGTGDYGYTF
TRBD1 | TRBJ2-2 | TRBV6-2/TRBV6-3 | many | TGTGCCAGCAGTTCAGGGGGTACCACCGGGGAGCTGTTTTTT | CASSSGGTTGELFF
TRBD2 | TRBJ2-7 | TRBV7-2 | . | TGTGCCAGCAGCTCACGCCCGGGACTAGCGGGATACTACGAGCAGTACTTC | CASSSRPGLAGYYEQYF
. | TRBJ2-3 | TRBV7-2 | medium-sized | TGTGCCAGCAGCTTAGTGGCGGCCGGGGGCGCAGATACGCAGTATTTT | CASSLVAAGGADTQYF
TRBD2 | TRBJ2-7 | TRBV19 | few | TGTGCCAGTAGCCAGACTAGCGGGACCCCCTCCGAGCAGTACTTC | CASSQTSGTPSEQYF
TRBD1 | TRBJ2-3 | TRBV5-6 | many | TGTGCCAGCAGCCCGGACGAGGGACAGGGCACAGATACGCAGTATTTT | CASSPDEGQGTDTQYF
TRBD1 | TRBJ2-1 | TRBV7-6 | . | TGTGCCAGCAGCCCGACGACAGGGGTCTACAATGAGCAGTTCTTC | CASSPTTGVYNEQFF
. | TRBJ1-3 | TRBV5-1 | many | TGCGCCAGCAGCTCGAATTCAGGGTCCGGAAACACCATATATTTT | CASSSNSGSGNTIYF
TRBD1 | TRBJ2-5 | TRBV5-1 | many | TGCGCCAGCAGTCCGGGGACAGGGGGGTACCAAGAGACCCAGTACTTC | CASSPGTGGYQETQYF
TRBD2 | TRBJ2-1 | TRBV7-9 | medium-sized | TGTGCCAGCAGCTCCCTGACTAGCGGGTCTTACAATGAGCAGTTCTTC | CASSSLTSGSYNEQFF
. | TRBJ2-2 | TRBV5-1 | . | TGCGCCAGCAGCTTGGAAGGGGGAACCGGGGAGCTGTTTTTT | CASSLEGGTGELFF
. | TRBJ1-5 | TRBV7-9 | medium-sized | TGTGCCAGCAGCGTGGGGAATCAGCCCCAGCATTTT | CASSVGNQPQHF
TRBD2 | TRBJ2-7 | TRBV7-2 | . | TGTGCCAGCAGCCCGGGGACTAGCGGGGCCTACGAGCAGTACTTC | CASSPGTSGAYEQYF
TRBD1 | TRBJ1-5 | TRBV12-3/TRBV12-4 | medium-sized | TGTGCCAGCAGTACAGGGGCTAGCAATCAGCCCCAGCATTTT | CASSTGASNQPQHF
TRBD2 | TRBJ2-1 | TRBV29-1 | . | TGCAGCGTGGGCTGGCGGGGGGGCTACAATGAGCAGTTCTTC | CSVGWRGGYNEQFF
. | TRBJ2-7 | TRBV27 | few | TGTGCCACCCGGGACCCCCCTGCGGGCGAGCAGTACTTC | CATRDPPAGEQYF
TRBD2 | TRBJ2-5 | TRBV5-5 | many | TGTGCCAGCAGCCTCTCCCAGGGACTAGCGGCTCAAGAGACCCAGTACTTC | CASSLSQGLAAQETQYF
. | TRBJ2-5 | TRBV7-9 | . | TGTGCCAGCAGAAATGAGGGCGACGAGACCCAGTACTTC | CASRNEGDETQYF
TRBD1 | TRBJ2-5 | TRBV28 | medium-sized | TGTGCCAGCAGGGGGGACAGGGCGGTTCGGGAGACCCAGTACTTC | CASRGDRAVRETQYF
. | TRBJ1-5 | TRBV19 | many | TGTGCCACCCAGGACAGTTTGGAACAGCCCCAGCATTTT | CATQDSLEQPQHF
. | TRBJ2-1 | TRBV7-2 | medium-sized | TGTGCCAGCAGCTTTAGGAGGTTGGCTTTCAATGAGCAGTTCTTC | CASSFRRLAFNEQFF
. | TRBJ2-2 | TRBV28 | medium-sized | TGTGCCAGCAGTCCCCAGAAGGGGAGCGGGTTTTCCGCCGGGGAGCTGTTTTTT | CASSPQKGSGFSAGELFF
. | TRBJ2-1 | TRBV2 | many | TGTGCCAGCAGTGTCCGGCTCGACAATGAGCAGTTCTTC | CASSVRLDNEQFF
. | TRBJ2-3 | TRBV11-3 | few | TGTGCCAGCAGCCTTCACACAGATACGCAGTATTTT | CASSLHTDTQYF
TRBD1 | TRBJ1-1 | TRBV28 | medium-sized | TGTGCCAGCAGTTCCTACAGGGGTGGCACTGAAGCTTTCTTT | CASSSYRGGTEAFF
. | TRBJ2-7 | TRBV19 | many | TGTGCCAGTAGTGTCCGGGACGGGGAGTACGAGCAGTACTTC | CASSVRDGEYEQYF
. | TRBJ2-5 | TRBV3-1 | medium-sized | TGTGCCAGCACCGGTCGACGGGGAGGAGGTCAAGAGACCCAGTACTTC | CASTGRRGGGQETQYF
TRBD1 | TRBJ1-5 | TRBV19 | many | TGTGCCAGTAGCTCCCGGGACAGAAGGGATCAGCCCCAGCATTTT | CASSSRDRRDQPQHF
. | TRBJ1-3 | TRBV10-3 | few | TGTGCCATCGGCACGGGACACTCTGGAAACACCATATATTTT | CAIGTGHSGNTIYF